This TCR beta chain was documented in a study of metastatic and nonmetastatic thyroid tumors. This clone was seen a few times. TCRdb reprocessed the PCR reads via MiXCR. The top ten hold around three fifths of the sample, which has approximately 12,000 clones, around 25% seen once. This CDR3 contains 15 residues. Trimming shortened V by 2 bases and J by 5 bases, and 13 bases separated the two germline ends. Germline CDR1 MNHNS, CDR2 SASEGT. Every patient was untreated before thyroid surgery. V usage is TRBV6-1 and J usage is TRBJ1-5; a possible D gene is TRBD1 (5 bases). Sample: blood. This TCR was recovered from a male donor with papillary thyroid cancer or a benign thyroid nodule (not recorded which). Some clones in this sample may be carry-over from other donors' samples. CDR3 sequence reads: CASSENPGSYQPQHF. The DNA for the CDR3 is TGTGCCAGCAGTGAAAACCCAGGGAGTTATCAGCCCCAGCATTTT.